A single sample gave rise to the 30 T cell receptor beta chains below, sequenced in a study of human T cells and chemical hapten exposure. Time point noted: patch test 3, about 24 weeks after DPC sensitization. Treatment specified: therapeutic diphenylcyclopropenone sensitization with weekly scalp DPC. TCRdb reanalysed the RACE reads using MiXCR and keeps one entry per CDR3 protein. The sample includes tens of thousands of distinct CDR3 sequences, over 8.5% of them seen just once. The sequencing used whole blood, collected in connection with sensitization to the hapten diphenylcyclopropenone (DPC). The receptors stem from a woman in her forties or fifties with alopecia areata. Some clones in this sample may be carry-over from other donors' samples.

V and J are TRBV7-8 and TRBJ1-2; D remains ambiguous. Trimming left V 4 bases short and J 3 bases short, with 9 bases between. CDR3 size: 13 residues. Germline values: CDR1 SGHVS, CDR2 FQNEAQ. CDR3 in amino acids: CASSSGSYYGYTF. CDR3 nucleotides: TGTGCCAGCAGCTCCGGATCTTACTATGGCTACACCTTC. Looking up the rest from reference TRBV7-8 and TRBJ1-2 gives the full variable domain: GAGVSQSPRYKVAKRGQDVALRCDPISGHVSLFWYQQALGQGPEFLTYFQNEAQLDKSGLPSDRFFAERPEGSVSTLKIQRTQQEDSAVYLCASSSGSYYGYTFGSGTRLTVV.

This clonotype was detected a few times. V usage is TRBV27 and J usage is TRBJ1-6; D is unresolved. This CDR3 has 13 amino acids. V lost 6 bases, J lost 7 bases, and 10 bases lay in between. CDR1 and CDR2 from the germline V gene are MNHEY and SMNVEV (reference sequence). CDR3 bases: TGTGCCAGCAGAAGATCGGGGAATTCACCCCTCCACTTT. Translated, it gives CASRRSGNSPLHF.

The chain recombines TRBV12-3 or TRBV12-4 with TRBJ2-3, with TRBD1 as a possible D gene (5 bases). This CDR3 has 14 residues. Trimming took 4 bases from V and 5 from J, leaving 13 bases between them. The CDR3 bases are TGTGCCAGCAGTTCCTCGGACATCAGAGATACGCAGTATTTT. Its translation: CASSSSDIRDTQYF.

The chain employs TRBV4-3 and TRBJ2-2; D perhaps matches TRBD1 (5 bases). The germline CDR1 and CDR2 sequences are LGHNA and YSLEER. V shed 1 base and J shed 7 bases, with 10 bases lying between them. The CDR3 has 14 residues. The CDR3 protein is CASSQGPGNGELFF. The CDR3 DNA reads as TGCGCCAGCAGCCAAGGGCCAGGGAACGGGGAGCTGTTTTTT.

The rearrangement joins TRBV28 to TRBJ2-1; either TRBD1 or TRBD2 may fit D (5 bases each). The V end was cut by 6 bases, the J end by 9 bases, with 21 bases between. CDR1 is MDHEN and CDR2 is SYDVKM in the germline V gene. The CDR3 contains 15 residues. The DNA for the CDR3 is TGTGCCAGCAGAACATCCCCCCGGGGCCTTGGTGAGCAGTTCTTC. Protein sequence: CASRTSPRGLGEQFF.

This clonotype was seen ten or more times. In DNA form, the CDR3 reads TGTGCCAGCACGCCAACCACAGGGGCTGTCTACGAGCAGTACTTC. Encoded protein: CASTPTTGAVYEQYF. The chain couples TRBV4-2 to TRBJ2-7, with 7 bases identical to TRBD1. Germline V gene data show CDR1 as LGHNA and CDR2 as YNFKEQ. The CDR3 sequence is 15 residues long. V shed 7 bases and J 3 bases; nucleotides not matched to a gene: 12.

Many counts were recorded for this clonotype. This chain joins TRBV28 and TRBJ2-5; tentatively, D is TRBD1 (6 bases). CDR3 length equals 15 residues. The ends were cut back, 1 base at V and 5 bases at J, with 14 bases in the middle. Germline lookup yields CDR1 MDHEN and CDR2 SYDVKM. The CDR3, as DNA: TGTGCCAGCAGTTTATTCCAGGGGACGGTGGAGACCCAGTACTTC. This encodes CASSLFQGTVETQYF. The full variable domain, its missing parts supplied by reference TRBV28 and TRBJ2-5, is DVKVTQSSRYLVKRTGEKVFLECVQDMDHENMFWYRQDPGLGLRLIYFSYDVKMKEKGDIPEGYSVSREKKERFSLILESASTNQTSMYLCASSLFQGTVETQYFGPGTRLLVL.

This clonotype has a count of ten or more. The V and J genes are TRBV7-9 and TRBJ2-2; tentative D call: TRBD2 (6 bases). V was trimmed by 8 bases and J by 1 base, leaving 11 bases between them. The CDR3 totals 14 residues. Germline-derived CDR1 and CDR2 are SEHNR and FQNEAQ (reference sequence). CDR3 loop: CASRGTVNTGELFF. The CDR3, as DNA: TGTGCCAGCCGCGGGACGGTGAACACCGGGGAGCTGTTTTTT.

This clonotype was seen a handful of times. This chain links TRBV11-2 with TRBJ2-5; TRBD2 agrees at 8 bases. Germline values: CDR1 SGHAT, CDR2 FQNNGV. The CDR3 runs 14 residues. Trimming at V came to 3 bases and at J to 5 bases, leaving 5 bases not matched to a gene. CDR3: CASSFAGGLETQYF. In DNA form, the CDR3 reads TGTGCCAGCAGCTTCGCGGGGGGCTTGGAGACCCAGTACTTC. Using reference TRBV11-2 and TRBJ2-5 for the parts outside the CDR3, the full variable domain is EAGVAQSPRYKIIEKRQSVAFWCNPISGHATLYWYQQILGQGPKLLIQFQNNGVVDDSQLPKDRFSAERLKGVDSTLKIQPAKLEDSAVYLCASSFAGGLETQYFGPGTRLLVL.

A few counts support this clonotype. This CDR3 is CASSYLQGVANEQYF. DNA of the CDR3: TGTGCCAGCAGTTACCTACAGGGGGTCGCCAACGAGCAGTACTTC. This chain links TRBV6-2 or TRBV6-3 with TRBJ2-7; TRBD1 matches at 8 bases. From germline, CDR1 is MNHEY and CDR2 SVGEGT. CDR3 length equals 15 residues. V shed 2 bases, J shed 5 bases, and the junction held 8 bases outside the gene matches.

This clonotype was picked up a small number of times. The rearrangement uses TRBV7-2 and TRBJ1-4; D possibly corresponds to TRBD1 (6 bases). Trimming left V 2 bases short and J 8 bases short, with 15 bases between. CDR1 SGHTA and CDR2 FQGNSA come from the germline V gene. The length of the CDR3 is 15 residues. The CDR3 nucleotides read TGTGCCAGCAGCTTACAGGGACATCAACGGGAAAAACTGTTTTTT. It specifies CASSLQGHQREKLFF. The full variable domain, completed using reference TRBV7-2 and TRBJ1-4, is GAGVSQSPSNKVTEKGKDVELRCDPISGHTALYWYRQSLGQGLEFLIYFQGNSAPDKSGLPSDRFSAERTGGSVSTLTIQRTQQEDSAVYLCASSLQGHQREKLFFGSGTQLSVL.

For the CDR3, the DNA is TGTGCCAGCAGTTACATGGTCGACAGACCTAACTATGGCTACACCTTC. Protein: CASSYMVDRPNYGYTF. The chain employs TRBV6-2 or TRBV6-3 and TRBJ1-2, with D perhaps matching TRBD1 (5 bases). V was shortened by 2 bases and J by 0 bases, with 13 bases between the two germline ends. The CDR3 has 16 amino acids. CDR1 and CDR2 (germline): MNHEY, SVGEGT.

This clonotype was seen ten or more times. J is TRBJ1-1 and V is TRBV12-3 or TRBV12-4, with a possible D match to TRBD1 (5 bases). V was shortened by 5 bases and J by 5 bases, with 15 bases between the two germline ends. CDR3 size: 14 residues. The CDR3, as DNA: TGTGCCAGCAGTCTCGGGGGGATGAGGACTGAAGCTTTCTTT. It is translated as CASSLGGMRTEAFF.

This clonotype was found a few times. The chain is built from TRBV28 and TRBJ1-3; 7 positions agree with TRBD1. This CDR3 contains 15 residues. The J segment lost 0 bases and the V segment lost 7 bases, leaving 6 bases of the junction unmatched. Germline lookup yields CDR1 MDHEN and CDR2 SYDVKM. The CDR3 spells CASKKTGSSGNTIYF. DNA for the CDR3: TGTGCCAGCAAAAAGACAGGGAGCTCTGGAAACACCATATATTTT.

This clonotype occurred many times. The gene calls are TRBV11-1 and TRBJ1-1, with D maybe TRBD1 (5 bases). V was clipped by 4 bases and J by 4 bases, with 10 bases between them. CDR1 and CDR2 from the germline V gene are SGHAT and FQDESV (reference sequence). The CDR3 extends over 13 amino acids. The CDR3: CASSSGWGTEAFF. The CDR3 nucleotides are TGTGCCAGCAGCTCAGGGTGGGGCACTGAAGCTTTCTTT. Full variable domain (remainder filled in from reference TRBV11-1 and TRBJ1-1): EAEVAQSPRYKITEKSQAVAFWCDPISGHATLYWYRQILGQGPELLVQFQDESVVDDSQLPKDRFSAERLKGVDSTLKIQPAELGDSAMYLCASSSGWGTEAFFGQGTRLTVV.

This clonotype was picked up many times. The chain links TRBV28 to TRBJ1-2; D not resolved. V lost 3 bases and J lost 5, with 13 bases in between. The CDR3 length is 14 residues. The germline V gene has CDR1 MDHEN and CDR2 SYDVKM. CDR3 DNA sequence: TGTGCCAGCAGTTTGGAGGTTCCCCCTTATGGCTACACCTTC. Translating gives CASSLEVPPYGYTF.

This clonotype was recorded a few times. CDR3 sequence (DNA): TGCAGCGTTGGCCCTGGGACCATTGGGACTGAAGCTTTCTTT. It specifies CSVGPGTIGTEAFF. V gene TRBV29-1 combines with J gene TRBJ1-1; maybe TRBD1 (5 bases). Between the trimmed V and J ends, which lost 4 bases and 5 bases, there was a span of 17 bases. CDR1 SQVTM and CDR2 ANQGSEA come from the germline V gene. This CDR3 is built from 14 residues.

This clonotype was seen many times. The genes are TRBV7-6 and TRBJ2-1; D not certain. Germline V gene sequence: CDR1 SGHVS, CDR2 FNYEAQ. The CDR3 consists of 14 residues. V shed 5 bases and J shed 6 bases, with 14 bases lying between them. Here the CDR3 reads CASSPPSPINEQFF. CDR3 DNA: TGTGCCAGCAGCCCCCCGTCCCCGATCAATGAGCAGTTCTTC.

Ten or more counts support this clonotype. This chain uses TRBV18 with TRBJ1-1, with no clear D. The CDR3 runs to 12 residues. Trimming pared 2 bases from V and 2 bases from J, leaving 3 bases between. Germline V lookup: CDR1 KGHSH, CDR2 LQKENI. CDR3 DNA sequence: TGTGCCAGCTCACCATCTAACACTGAAGCTTTCTTT. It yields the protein CASSPSNTEAFF.

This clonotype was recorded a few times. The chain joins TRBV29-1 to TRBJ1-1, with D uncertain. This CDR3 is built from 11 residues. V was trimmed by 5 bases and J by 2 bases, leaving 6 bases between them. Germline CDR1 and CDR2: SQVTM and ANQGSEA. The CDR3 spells CSVRLNTEAFF. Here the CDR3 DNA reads TGCAGCGTTCGACTAAACACTGAAGCTTTCTTT.

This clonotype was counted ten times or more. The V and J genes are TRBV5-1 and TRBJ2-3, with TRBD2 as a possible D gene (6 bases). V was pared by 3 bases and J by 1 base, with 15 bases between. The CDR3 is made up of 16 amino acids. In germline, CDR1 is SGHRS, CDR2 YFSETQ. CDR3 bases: TGCGCCAGCAGCTGGAGGGGTTCGGTCGGCACAGATACGCAGTATTTT. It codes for CASSWRGSVGTDTQYF.

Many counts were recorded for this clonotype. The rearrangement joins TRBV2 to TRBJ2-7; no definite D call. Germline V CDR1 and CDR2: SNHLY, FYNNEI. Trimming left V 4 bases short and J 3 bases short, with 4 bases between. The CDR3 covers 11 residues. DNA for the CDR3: TGTGCCAGCAGTGGGTACTACGAGCAGTACTTC. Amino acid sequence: CASSGYYEQYF.

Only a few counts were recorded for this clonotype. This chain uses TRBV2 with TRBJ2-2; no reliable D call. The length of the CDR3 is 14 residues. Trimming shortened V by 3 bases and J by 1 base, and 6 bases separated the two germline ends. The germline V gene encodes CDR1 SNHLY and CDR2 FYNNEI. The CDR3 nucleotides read TGTGCCAGCAGTGATCTCTTGAACACCGGGGAGCTGTTTTTT. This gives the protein CASSDLLNTGELFF.

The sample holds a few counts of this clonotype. The CDR3 protein is CASSWGRMNTEAFF. CDR3 nucleotide sequence: TGTGCCAGCTCCTGGGGCCGGATGAACACTGAAGCTTTCTTT. The V gene is TRBV18, the J gene TRBJ1-1; possibly TRBD1 for D (5 bases). The CDR3 length is 14 residues. The V gene's germline CDR1 is KGHSH and CDR2 LQKENI. V was pared by 6 bases and J by 0 bases, with 11 bases between.

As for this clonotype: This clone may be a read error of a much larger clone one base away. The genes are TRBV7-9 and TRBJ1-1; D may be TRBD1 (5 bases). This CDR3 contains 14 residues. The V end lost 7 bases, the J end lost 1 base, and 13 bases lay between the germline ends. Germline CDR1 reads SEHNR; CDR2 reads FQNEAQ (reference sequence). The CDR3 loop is CASTLGGTNTEAFF. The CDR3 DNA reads TGTGCCAGCACCCTCGGCGGGACGAACACTGAAGCTTTCTTT.

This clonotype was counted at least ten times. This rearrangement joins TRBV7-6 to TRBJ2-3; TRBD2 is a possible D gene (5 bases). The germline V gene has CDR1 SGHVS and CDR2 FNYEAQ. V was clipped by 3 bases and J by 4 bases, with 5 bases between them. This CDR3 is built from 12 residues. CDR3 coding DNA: TGTGCCAGCAGCTTGAGGGCAGATACGCAGTATTTT. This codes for CASSLRADTQYF.

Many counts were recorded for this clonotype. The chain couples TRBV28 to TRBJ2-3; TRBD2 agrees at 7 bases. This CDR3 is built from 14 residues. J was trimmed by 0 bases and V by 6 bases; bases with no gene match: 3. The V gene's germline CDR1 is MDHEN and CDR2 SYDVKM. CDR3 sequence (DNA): TGTGCCAGCAGCCGAGCGGGGAGCACAGATACGCAGTATTTT. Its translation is CASSRAGSTDTQYF.

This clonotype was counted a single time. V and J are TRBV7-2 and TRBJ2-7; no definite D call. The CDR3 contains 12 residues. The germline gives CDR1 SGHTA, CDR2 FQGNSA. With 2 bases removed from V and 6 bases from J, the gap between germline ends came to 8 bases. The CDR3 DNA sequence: TGTGCCAGCAGCTTATTTCGGCCCGAGCAGTACTTC. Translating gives CASSLFRPEQYF.

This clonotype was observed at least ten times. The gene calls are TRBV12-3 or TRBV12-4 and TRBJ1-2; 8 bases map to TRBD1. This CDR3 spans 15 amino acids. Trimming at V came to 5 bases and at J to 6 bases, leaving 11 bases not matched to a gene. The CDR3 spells CASSPDRGRFDGYTF. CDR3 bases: TGTGCCAGCAGTCCCGACAGGGGTCGGTTTGATGGCTACACCTTC.

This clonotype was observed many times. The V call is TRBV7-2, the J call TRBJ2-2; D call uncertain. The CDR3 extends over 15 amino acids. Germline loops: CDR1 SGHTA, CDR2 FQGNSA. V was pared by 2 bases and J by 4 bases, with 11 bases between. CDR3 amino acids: CASSLLEPGTGELFF. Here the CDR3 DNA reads TGTGCCAGCAGCTTACTGGAGCCCGGCACCGGGGAGCTGTTTTTT.